This TCR beta chain was sequenced in a study of cytomegalovirus exposure and HLA in healthy donors. Study observations and caveats: Specific recognition of CMV antigens was confirmed in vitro for a few chains (all CMV-associated). According to a subsequent analysis, TCR clusters identified in the first cohort showed a tendency to co-occur across the 120 validation repertoires. The listing of approximately 160 TCR beta chains classed them as cytomegalovirus-associated. The classifier reportedly diagnosed cytomegalovirus status with high sensitivity and specificity.

Details on this clone: Antigen unknown.

Clones were read by immunoSEQ multiplex PCR, and TCRdb kept only the in-frame ones, dropping some. The profile covers roughly 150,000 clones, with roughly 93% appearing a single time and less than 2% taken by the ten largest. V dropped 4 bases and J dropped 2 bases, with 17 bases sitting between them. Germline V gene data show CDR1 as MNHNS and CDR2 as SASEGT. This CDR3 has 17 residues. V gene TRBV6-1 combines with J gene TRBJ1-4, with D unclear. The sequencing sample was made of PBMCs. The receptor comes from a man aged 18 to 30 in good health and CMV-seropositive. CDR3 nucleotides: TGTGCCAGCAGTGGAACCCCCCGGGGTGGGACTAATGAAAAACTGTTTTTT. Protein product: CASSGTPRGGTNEKLFF.